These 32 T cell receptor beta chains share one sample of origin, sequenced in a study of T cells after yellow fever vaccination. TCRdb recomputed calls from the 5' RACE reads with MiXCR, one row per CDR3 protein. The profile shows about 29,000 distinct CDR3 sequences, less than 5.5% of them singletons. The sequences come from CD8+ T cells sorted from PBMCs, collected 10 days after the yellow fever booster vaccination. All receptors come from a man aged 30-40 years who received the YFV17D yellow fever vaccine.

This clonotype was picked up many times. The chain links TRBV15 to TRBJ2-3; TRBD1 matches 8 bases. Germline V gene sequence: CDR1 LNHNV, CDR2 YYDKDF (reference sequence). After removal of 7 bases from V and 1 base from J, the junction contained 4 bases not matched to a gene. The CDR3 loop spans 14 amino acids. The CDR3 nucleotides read TGTGCCACCACGACAGGGGATGGCACAGATACGCAGTATTTT. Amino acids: CATTTGDGTDTQYF. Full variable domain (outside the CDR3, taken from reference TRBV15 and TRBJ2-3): DAMVIQNPRYQVTQFGKPVTLSCSQTLNHNVMYWYQQKSSQAPKLLFHYYDKDFNNEADTPDNFQSRRPNTSFCFLDIRSPGLGDTAMYLCATTTGDGTDTQYFGPGTRLTVL.

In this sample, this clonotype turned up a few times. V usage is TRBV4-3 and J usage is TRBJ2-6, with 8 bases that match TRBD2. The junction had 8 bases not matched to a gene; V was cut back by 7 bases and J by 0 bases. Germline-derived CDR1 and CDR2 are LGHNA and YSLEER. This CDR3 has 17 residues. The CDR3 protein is CASNPGLVGSGANVLTF. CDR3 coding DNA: TGCGCCAGCAACCCGGGACTAGTCGGCTCTGGGGCCAACGTCCTGACTTTC.

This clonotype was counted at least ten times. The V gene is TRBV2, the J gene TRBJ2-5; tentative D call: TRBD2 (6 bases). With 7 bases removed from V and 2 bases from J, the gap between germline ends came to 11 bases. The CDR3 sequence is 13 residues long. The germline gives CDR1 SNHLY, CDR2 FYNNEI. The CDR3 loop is CASTEEGQETQYF. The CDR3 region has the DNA TGTGCCAGCACCGAGGAGGGACAAGAGACCCAGTACTTC.

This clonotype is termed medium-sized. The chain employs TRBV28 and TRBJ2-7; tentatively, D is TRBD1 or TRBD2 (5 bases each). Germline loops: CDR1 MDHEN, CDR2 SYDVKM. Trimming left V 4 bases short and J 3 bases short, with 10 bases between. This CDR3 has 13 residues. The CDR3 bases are TGTGCCAGCAGTTACAGCGGACACTACGAGCAGTACTTC. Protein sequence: CASSYSGHYEQYF.

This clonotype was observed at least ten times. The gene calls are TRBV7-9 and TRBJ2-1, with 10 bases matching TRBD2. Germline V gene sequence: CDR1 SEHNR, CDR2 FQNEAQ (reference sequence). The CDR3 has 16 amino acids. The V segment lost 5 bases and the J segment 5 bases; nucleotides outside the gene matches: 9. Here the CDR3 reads CASSAPIAGGHNEQFF. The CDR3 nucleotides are TGTGCCAGCAGCGCTCCGATAGCGGGGGGCCACAATGAGCAGTTCTTC.

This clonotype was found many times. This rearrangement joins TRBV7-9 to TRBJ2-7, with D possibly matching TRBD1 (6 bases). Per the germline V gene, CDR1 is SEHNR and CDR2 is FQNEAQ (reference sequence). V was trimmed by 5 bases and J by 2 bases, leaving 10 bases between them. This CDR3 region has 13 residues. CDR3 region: CASSPRDTYEQYF. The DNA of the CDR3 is TGTGCCAGCAGCCCCCGGGACACCTACGAGCAGTACTTC. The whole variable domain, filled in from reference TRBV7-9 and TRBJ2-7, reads DTGVSQNPRHKITKRGQNVTFRCDPISEHNRLYWYRQTLGQGPEFLTYFQNEAQLEKSRLLSDRFSAERPKGSFSTLEIQRTEQGDSAMYLCASSPRDTYEQYFGPGTRLTVT.

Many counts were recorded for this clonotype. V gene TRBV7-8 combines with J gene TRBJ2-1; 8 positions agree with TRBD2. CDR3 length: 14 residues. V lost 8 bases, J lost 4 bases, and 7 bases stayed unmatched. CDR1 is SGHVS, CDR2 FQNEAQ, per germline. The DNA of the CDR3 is TGTGCCAGCGAGTCGGGACTAGGGTACAATGAGCAGTTCTTC. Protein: CASESGLGYNEQFF.

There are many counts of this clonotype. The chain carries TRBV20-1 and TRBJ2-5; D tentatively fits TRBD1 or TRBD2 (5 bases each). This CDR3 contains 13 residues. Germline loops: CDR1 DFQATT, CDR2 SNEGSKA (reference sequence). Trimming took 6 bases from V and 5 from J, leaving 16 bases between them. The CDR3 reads CSASEGNMETQYF. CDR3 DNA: TGCAGTGCATCCGAGGGGAACATGGAGACCCAGTACTTC.

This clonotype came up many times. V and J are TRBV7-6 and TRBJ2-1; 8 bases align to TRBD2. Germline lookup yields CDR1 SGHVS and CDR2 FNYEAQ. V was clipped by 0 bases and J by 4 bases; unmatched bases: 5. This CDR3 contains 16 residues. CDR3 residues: CASSLAASGHYNEQFF. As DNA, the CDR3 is TGTGCCAGCAGCTTAGCGGCTAGCGGGCATTACAATGAGCAGTTCTTC. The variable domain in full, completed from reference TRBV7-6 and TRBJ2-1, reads GAGVSQSPRYKVTKRGQDVALRCDPISGHVSLYWYRQALGQGPEFLTYFNYEAQQDKSGLPNDRFSAERPEGSISTLTIQRTEQRDSAMYRCASSLAASGHYNEQFFGPGTRLTVL.

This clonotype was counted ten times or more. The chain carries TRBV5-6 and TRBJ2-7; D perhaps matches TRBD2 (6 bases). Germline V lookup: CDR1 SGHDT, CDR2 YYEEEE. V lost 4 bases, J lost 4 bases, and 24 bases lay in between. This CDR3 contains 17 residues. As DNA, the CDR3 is TGTGCCAGCAGCGTCGGGGGAACTACAGGATCGAGGTACGAGCAGTACTTC. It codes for CASSVGGTTGSRYEQYF.

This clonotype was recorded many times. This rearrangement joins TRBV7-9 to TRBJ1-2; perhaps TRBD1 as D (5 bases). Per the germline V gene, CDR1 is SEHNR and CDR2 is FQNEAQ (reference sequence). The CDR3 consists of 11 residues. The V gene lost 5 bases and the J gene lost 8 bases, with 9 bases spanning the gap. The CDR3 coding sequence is TGTGCCAGCAGCAGTGGGGACGGCTACACCTTC. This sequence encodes CASSSGDGYTF.

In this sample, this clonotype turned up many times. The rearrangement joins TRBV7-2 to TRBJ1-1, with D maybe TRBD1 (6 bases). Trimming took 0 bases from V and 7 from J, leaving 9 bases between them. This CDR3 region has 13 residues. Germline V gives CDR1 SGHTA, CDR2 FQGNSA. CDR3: CASSLAGGIEAFF. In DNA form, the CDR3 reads TGTGCCAGCAGCTTAGCAGGGGGGATTGAAGCTTTCTTT.

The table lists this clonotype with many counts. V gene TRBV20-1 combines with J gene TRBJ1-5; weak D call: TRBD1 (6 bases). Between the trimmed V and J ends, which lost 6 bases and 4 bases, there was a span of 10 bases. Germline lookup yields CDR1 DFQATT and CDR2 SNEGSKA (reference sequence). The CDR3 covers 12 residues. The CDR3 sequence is CSAVQGNQPQHF. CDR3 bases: TGCAGTGCAGTGCAGGGGAATCAGCCCCAGCATTTT.

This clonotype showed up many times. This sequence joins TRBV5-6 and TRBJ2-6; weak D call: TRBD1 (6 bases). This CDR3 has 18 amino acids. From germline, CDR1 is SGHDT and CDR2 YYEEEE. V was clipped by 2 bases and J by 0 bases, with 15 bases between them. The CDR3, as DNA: TGTGCCAGCAGCTTATTCAAGACAGGCTACTCTGGGGCCAACGTCCTGACTTTC. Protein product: CASSLFKTGYSGANVLTF. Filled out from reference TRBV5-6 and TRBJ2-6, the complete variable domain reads DAGVTQSPTHLIKTRGQQVTLRCSPKSGHDTVSWYQQALGQGPQFIFQYYEEEERQRGNFPDRFSGHQFPNYSSELNVNALLLGDSALYLCASSLFKTGYSGANVLTFGAGSRLTVL.

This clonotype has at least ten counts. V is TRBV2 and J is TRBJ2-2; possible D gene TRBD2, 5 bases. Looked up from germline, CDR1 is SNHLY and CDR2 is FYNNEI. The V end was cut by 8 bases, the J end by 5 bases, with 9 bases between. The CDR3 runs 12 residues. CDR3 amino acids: CASPADTGELFF. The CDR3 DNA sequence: TGTGCCAGCCCAGCGGATACCGGGGAGCTGTTTTTT.

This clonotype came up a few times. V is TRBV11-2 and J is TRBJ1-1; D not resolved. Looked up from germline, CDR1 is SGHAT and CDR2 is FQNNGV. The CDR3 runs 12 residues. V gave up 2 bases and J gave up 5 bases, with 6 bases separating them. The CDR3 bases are TGTGCCAGCAGCTTACTACTGACTGAAGCTTTCTTT. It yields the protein CASSLLLTEAFF.

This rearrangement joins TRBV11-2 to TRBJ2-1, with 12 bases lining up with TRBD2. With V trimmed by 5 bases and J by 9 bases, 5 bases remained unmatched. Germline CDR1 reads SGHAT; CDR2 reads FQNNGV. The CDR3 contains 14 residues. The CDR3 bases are TGTGCCAGCAGCGCTAGCGGGAGGGCCTCTGAGCAGTTCTTC. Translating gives CASSASGRASEQFF. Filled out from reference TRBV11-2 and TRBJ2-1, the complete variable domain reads EAGVAQSPRYKIIEKRQSVAFWCNPISGHATLYWYQQILGQGPKLLIQFQNNGVVDDSQLPKDRFSAERLKGVDSTLKIQPAKLEDSAVYLCASSASGRASEQFFGPGTRLTVL.

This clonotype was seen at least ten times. Here the CDR3 reads CASSLPLAGIYEQYF. CDR3 nucleotides: TGTGCCAGCAGCTTACCTTTAGCGGGTATCTACGAGCAGTACTTC. V and J are TRBV7-9 and TRBJ2-7; TRBD2 agrees at 7 bases. The V gene end was trimmed by 2 bases and the J gene end by 3 bases; junction bases not matched to a gene: 7. The germline V gene encodes CDR1 SEHNR and CDR2 FQNEAQ (reference sequence). The CDR3 sequence is 15 residues long.

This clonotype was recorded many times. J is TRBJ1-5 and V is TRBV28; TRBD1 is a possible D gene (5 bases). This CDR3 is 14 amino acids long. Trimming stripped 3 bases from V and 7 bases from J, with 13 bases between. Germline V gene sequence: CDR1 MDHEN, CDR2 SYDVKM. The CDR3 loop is CASSLGTGTQPQHF. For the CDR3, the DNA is TGTGCCAGCAGTTTGGGGACGGGAACCCAGCCCCAGCATTTT.

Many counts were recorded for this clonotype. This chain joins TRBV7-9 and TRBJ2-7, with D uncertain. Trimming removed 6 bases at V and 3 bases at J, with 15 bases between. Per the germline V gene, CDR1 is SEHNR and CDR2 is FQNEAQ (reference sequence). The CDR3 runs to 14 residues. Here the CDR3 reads CASSRDTVIYEQYF. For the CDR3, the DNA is TGTGCCAGCAGTCGCGACACAGTTATCTACGAGCAGTACTTC.

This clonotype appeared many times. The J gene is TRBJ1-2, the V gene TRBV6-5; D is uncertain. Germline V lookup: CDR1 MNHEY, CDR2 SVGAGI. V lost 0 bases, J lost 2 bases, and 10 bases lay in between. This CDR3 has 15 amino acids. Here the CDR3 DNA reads TGTGCCAGCAGTTACTCGCCAGGCTCGAACTATGGCTACACCTTC. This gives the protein CASSYSPGSNYGYTF.

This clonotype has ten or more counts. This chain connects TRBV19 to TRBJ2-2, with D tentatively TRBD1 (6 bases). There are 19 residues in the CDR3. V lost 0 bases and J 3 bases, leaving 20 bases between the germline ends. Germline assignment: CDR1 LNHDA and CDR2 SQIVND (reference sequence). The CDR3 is CASSIDYSYDRIYTGELFF. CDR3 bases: TGTGCCAGTAGTATAGATTACTCCTACGACAGGATTTACACCGGGGAGCTGTTTTTT. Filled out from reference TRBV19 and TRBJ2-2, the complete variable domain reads DGGITQSPKYLFRKEGQNVTLSCEQNLNHDAMYWYRQDPGQGLRLIYYSQIVNDFQKGDIAEGYSVSREKKESFPLTVTSAQKNPTAFYLCASSIDYSYDRIYTGELFFGEGSRLTVL.

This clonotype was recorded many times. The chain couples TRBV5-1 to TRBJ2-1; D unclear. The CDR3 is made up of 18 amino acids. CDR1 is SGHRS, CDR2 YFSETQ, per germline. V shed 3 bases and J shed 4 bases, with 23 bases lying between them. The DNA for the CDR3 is TGCGCCAGCAGCTCGGGCCAAGGTAGGCCTTGGCTATACAATGAGCAGTTCTTC. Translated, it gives CASSSGQGRPWLYNEQFF.

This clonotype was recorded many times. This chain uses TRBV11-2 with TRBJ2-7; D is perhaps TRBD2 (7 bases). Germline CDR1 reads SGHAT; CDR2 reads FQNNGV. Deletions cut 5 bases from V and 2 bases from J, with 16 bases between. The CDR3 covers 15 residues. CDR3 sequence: CASSQQGGGTYEQYF. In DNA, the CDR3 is TGTGCCAGCAGCCAACAGGGAGGGGGAACCTACGAGCAGTACTTC.

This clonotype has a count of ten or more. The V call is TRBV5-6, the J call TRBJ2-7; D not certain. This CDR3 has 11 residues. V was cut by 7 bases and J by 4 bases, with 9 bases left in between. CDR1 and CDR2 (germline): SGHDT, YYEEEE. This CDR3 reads CASAGAYEQYF. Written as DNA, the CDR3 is TGTGCCAGCGCAGGAGCGTACGAGCAGTACTTC.

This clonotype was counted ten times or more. The CDR3 nucleotides are TGCGCCAGCAGTGAACAGAAGTACCAAGAGACCCAGTACTTC. This translates into CASSEQKYQETQYF. V and J are TRBV10-2 and TRBJ2-5; no firm D call. CDR3 size: 14 residues. The V end lost 3 bases, the J end lost 0 bases, and 8 bases lay between the germline ends. The germline gives CDR1 WSHSY, CDR2 SAAADI.

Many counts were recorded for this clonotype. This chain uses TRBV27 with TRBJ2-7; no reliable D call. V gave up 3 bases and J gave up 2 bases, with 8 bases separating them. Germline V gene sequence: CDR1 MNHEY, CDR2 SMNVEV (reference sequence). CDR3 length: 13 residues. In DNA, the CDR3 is TGTGCCAGCAGTTTTGGGGTGGCCTACGAGCAGTACTTC. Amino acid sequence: CASSFGVAYEQYF.

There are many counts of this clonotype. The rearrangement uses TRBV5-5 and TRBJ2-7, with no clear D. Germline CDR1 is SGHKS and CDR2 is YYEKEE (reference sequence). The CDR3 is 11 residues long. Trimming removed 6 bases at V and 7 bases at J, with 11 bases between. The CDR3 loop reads CASTGKREQYF. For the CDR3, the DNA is TGTGCCAGCACTGGAAAAAGAGAGCAGTACTTC.

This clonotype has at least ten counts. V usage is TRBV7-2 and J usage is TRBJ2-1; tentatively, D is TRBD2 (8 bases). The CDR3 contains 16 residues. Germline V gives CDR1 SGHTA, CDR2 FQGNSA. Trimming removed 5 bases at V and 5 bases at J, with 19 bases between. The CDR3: CASSRGGVAGHNEQFF. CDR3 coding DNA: TGTGCCAGCAGCCGAGGGGGCGTAGCGGGGCACAATGAGCAGTTCTTC.

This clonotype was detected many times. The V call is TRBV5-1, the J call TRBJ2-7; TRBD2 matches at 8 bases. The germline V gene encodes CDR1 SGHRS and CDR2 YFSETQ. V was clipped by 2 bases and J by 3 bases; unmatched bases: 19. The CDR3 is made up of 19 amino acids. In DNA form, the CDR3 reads TGCGCCAGCAGCTTAGGGGGGGTTGGACTACTAGCGGCATACTACGAGCAGTACTTC. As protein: CASSLGGVGLLAAYYEQYF.

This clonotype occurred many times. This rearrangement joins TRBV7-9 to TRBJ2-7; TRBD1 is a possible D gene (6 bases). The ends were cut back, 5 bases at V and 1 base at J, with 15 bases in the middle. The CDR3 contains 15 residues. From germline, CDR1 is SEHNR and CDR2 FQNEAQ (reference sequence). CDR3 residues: CASSVVRTDSYEQYF. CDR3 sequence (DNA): TGTGCCAGCAGCGTAGTTCGGACAGATTCCTACGAGCAGTACTTC.

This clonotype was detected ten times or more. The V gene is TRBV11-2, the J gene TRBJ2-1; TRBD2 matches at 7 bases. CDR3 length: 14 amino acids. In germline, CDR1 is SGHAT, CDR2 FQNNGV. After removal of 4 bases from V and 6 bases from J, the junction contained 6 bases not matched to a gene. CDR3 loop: CASSSAGNRNEQFF. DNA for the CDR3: TGTGCCAGCAGCTCAGCGGGGAACCGCAATGAGCAGTTCTTC.